These T cell receptor beta chains were read from a single sample in a study of T cell changes during pregnancy in multiple sclerosis. Some clones are missing from TCRdb's copy, which holds only in-frame ones; the method was immunoSEQ multiplex PCR. Here the sample spans 65,000 to 85,000 clones, about nine tenths being singletons. This specimen was CD4+ T cells from peripheral blood mononuclear cells, taken after pregnancy. These receptors all stem from a female donor with multiple sclerosis, enrolled in a pregnancy study. Each CDR3 is given with its conserved first and last residue. Each record gives: D gene, V gene, J gene, clone size, CDR3 protein, CDR3 DNA. A D gene is named only where the DNA matches it firmly. The listing skips clone size in some rows; elsewhere it reads once, few, many or a size class.

D gene: TRBD2
V gene: TRBV6-5
J gene: TRBJ2-2
clone size: .
CDR3 protein: CASSWEGSGELFF
CDR3 DNA: TGTGCCAGCAGCTGGGAGGGGTCCGGGGAGCTGTTTTTT

D gene: TRBD2
V gene: TRBV28
J gene: TRBJ2-1
clone size: once
CDR3 protein: CASSDRTSGSVEQFF
CDR3 DNA: TGTGCCAGCAGCGACCGGACTAGCGGGAGTGTTGAGCAGTTCTTC

D gene: TRBD1
V gene: TRBV27
J gene: TRBJ2-1
clone size: .
CDR3 protein: CASSLIPTGALRNEQFF
CDR3 DNA: TGTGCCAGCAGCTTGATACCAACAGGGGCCCTCAGGAATGAGCAGTTCTTC

D gene: TRBD1
V gene: TRBV6-1
J gene: TRBJ1-4
clone size: .
CDR3 protein: CASRETGFEKLFF
CDR3 DNA: TGTGCCAGCAGGGAGACAGGGTTTGAAAAACTGTTTTTT

D gene: .
V gene: TRBV7-2
J gene: TRBJ1-5
clone size: .
CDR3 protein: CASSPFAGGGQPQHF
CDR3 DNA: TGTGCCAGCAGCCCCTTCGCCGGGGGAGGTCAGCCCCAGCATTTT

D gene: TRBD2
V gene: TRBV2
J gene: TRBJ2-3
clone size: .
CDR3 protein: CASSRTSGSLDTDTQYF
CDR3 DNA: TGTGCCAGCAGTCGGACTAGCGGGAGTTTGGACACAGATACGCAGTATTTT

D gene: .
V gene: TRBV5-8
J gene: TRBJ1-5
clone size: .
CDR3 protein: CASSYQGTFNQPQHF
CDR3 DNA: TGTGCCAGCAGTTATCAGGGTACCTTCAATCAGCCCCAGCATTTT

D gene: .
V gene: TRBV15
J gene: TRBJ2-6
clone size: .
CDR3 protein: CATSRATAGANVLTF
CDR3 DNA: TGTGCCACCAGCAGAGCAACAGCTGGGGCCAACGTCCTGACTTTC

D gene: .
V gene: TRBV5-1
J gene: TRBJ2-5
clone size: .
CDR3 protein: CASSLEQGGETQYF
CDR3 DNA: TGCGCCAGCAGCTTGGAACAGGGTGGGGAGACCCAGTACTTC

D gene: TRBD1
V gene: TRBV7-8
J gene: TRBJ1-1
clone size: few
CDR3 protein: CASSQRQGRAFF
CDR3 DNA: TGTGCCAGCAGCCAGAGACAGGGAAGAGCTTTCTTT

D gene: .
V gene: TRBV9
J gene: TRBJ2-7
clone size: .
CDR3 protein: CASSPSTVSYEQYF
CDR3 DNA: TGTGCCAGCAGCCCATCGACAGTCTCCTACGAGCAGTACTTC

D gene: TRBD1
V gene: TRBV19
J gene: TRBJ1-1
clone size: .
CDR3 protein: CASSINRGTEAFF
CDR3 DNA: TGTGCCAGTAGTATAAACAGGGGCACTGAAGCTTTCTTT

D gene: .
V gene: TRBV11-3
J gene: TRBJ2-1
clone size: .
CDR3 protein: CASSLRFNNEQFF
CDR3 DNA: TGTGCCAGCAGCTTACGTTTTAACAATGAGCAGTTCTTC

D gene: TRBD1
V gene: TRBV2
J gene: TRBJ1-4
clone size: .
CDR3 protein: CASSLGGAGEKLFF
CDR3 DNA: TGTGCCAGCAGTCTAGGGGGCGCAGGGGAAAAACTGTTTTTT

D gene: .
V gene: TRBV30
J gene: TRBJ1-5
clone size: .
CDR3 protein: CAWSAHSGFRQPQHF
CDR3 DNA: TGTGCCTGGAGTGCACACTCCGGGTTTAGGCAGCCCCAGCATTTT

D gene: TRBD1
V gene: TRBV30
J gene: TRBJ2-6
clone size: .
CDR3 protein: CACSSGTGLSGANVLTF
CDR3 DNA: TGTGCCTGTTCTTCCGGGACAGGGCTCTCTGGGGCCAACGTCCTGACTTTC

D gene: TRBD2
V gene: TRBV5-5
J gene: TRBJ2-1
clone size: .
CDR3 protein: CASSFIRGGAYNEQFF
CDR3 DNA: TGTGCCAGCAGCTTTATTCGGGGGGGCGCGTACAATGAGCAGTTCTTC

D gene: .
V gene: TRBV5-8
J gene: TRBJ1-1
clone size: .
CDR3 protein: CASSLQGRGLNTEAFF
CDR3 DNA: TGTGCCAGCAGCCTACAGGGCCGGGGATTGAACACTGAAGCTTTCTTT

D gene: .
V gene: TRBV7-6
J gene: TRBJ2-4
clone size: .
CDR3 protein: CASSLGGSTRIQYF
CDR3 DNA: TGTGCCAGCAGCTTAGGAGGGTCGACGCGCATTCAGTACTTC

D gene: TRBD1
V gene: TRBV7-4
J gene: TRBJ2-1
clone size: .
CDR3 protein: CASSLSPKTGVGENEQFF
CDR3 DNA: TGTGCCAGCAGCTTGAGTCCTAAGACAGGGGTAGGTGAAAATGAGCAGTTCTTC

D gene: TRBD1
V gene: TRBV6-1
J gene: TRBJ1-6
clone size: few
CDR3 protein: CASRTGSSYNSPLHF
CDR3 DNA: TGTGCCAGCAGGACAGGGAGCTCCTATAATTCACCCCTCCACTTT

D gene: TRBD2
V gene: TRBV7-9
J gene: TRBJ2-1
clone size: .
CDR3 protein: CASSSPGTSSTSYNEQFF
CDR3 DNA: TGTGCCAGCAGCTCCCCCGGGACTAGCTCAACCTCCTACAATGAGCAGTTCTTC

D gene: TRBD2
V gene: TRBV7-9
J gene: TRBJ2-2
clone size: .
CDR3 protein: CATATSGRARRTGELFF
CDR3 DNA: TGTGCCACCGCGACTAGCGGGAGGGCCCGAAGAACCGGGGAGCTGTTTTTT

D gene: TRBD1
V gene: TRBV5-1
J gene: TRBJ2-7
clone size: .
CDR3 protein: CASSLPGTVYYEQYF
CDR3 DNA: TGCGCCAGCAGCTTGCCCGGGACAGTATACTACGAGCAGTACTTC

D gene: TRBD2
V gene: TRBV29-1
J gene: TRBJ2-2
clone size: .
CDR3 protein: CSAGRGNTGELFF
CDR3 DNA: TGCAGCGCTGGGAGGGGGAACACCGGGGAGCTGTTTTTT

D gene: TRBD1
V gene: TRBV9
J gene: TRBJ2-2
clone size: .
CDR3 protein: CASSVGTGPGELFF
CDR3 DNA: TGTGCCAGCAGCGTAGGGACAGGTCCTGGGGAGCTGTTTTTT

D gene: .
V gene: TRBV5-1
J gene: TRBJ2-5
clone size: .
CDR3 protein: CASSLGRFQETQYF
CDR3 DNA: TGCGCCAGCAGCTTGGGTCGTTTCCAAGAGACCCAGTACTTC

D gene: .
V gene: TRBV29-1
J gene: TRBJ2-5
clone size: .
CDR3 protein: CSAIIVETQYF
CDR3 DNA: TGCAGCGCTATCATCGTAGAGACCCAGTACTTC

D gene: .
V gene: TRBV30
J gene: TRBJ1-1
clone size: .
CDR3 protein: CAWSAGGAEAFF
CDR3 DNA: TGTGCCTGGAGTGCGGGGGGGGCTGAAGCTTTCTTT

D gene: TRBD2
V gene: TRBV5-1
J gene: TRBJ2-1
clone size: .
CDR3 protein: CASSLGRGGPPLNEQFF
CDR3 DNA: TGCGCCAGCAGCTTGGGGCGCGGGGGGCCCCCCTTGAATGAGCAGTTCTTC

D gene: .
V gene: TRBV18
J gene: TRBJ1-4
clone size: .
CDR3 protein: CASSLREFANEKLFF
CDR3 DNA: TGTGCCAGCTCACTCAGGGAATTCGCCAATGAAAAACTGTTTTTT

D gene: .
V gene: TRBV11-2
J gene: TRBJ1-2
clone size: .
CDR3 protein: CASSPPLGGPSNGYTF
CDR3 DNA: TGTGCCAGCAGCCCACCCCTCGGGGGGCCGTCGAATGGCTACACCTTC

D gene: TRBD2
V gene: TRBV10-3
J gene: TRBJ2-5
clone size: .
CDR3 protein: CAISDASGAGTQYF
CDR3 DNA: TGTGCCATCAGTGACGCTAGCGGAGCTGGGACCCAGTACTTC

D gene: TRBD2
V gene: TRBV7-8
J gene: TRBJ2-5
clone size: .
CDR3 protein: CASSLGGLAGTVETQYF
CDR3 DNA: TGTGCCAGCAGCTTAGGGGGATTAGCGGGTACCGTGGAGACCCAGTACTTC

D gene: TRBD1
V gene: TRBV6-5
J gene: TRBJ1-1
clone size: once
CDR3 protein: CASSYGTGLNTEAFF
CDR3 DNA: TGTGCCAGCAGTTACGGGACAGGGCTTAACACTGAAGCTTTCTTT

D gene: TRBD1
V gene: TRBV5-1
J gene: TRBJ1-1
clone size: .
CDR3 protein: CASSLVPQDRVYTEAFF
CDR3 DNA: TGCGCCAGCAGCTTGGTTCCCCAGGACAGGGTGTATACTGAAGCTTTCTTT

D gene: .
V gene: TRBV4-2
J gene: TRBJ2-2
clone size: .
CDR3 protein: CASSQVAGLTGELFF
CDR3 DNA: TGTGCCAGCAGCCAAGTCGCTGGACTCACCGGGGAGCTGTTTTTT

D gene: TRBD2
V gene: TRBV6-1
J gene: TRBJ2-7
clone size: .
CDR3 protein: CASSELAGGSHEQYF
CDR3 DNA: TGTGCCAGCAGTGAACTAGCGGGAGGGTCCCACGAGCAGTACTTC

D gene: TRBD1
V gene: TRBV19
J gene: TRBJ2-3
clone size: .
CDR3 protein: CASSIARGRDTQYF
CDR3 DNA: TGTGCCAGTAGTATTGCTAGGGGGCGAGATACGCAGTATTTT

D gene: .
V gene: TRBV10-3
J gene: TRBJ1-5
clone size: .
CDR3 protein: CAISENYQPQHF
CDR3 DNA: TGTGCCATCAGTGAGAACTACCAGCCCCAGCATTTT

D gene: .
V gene: TRBV5-1
J gene: TRBJ1-1
clone size: .
CDR3 protein: CASSFQGYEKAFF
CDR3 DNA: TGCGCCAGCAGCTTTCAGGGGTACGAGAAAGCTTTCTTT

D gene: TRBD1
V gene: TRBV28
J gene: TRBJ1-5
clone size: .
CDR3 protein: CAGRQGDQPQHF
CDR3 DNA: TGTGCCGGTAGACAGGGGGATCAGCCCCAGCATTTT

D gene: TRBD1
V gene: TRBV25-1
J gene: TRBJ2-1
clone size: .
CDR3 protein: CASRGGTGGYNEQFF
CDR3 DNA: TGTGCCAGTAGAGGAGGGACAGGGGGCTACAATGAGCAGTTCTTC

D gene: .
V gene: TRBV7-9
J gene: TRBJ2-6
clone size: .
CDR3 protein: CASGLHLVSGANVLTF
CDR3 DNA: TGTGCCAGCGGATTACATCTAGTGTCCGGGGCCAACGTCCTGACTTTC

D gene: .
V gene: TRBV7-8
J gene: TRBJ1-5
clone size: few
CDR3 protein: CASSSDLGRDQPQHF
CDR3 DNA: TGTGCCAGCAGTTCAGATCTCGGGAGGGATCAGCCCCAGCATTTT

D gene: .
V gene: TRBV5-1
J gene: TRBJ1-1
clone size: once
CDR3 protein: CASSLLEGMNTEAFF
CDR3 DNA: TGCGCCAGCAGCCTCCTTGAGGGCATGAACACTGAAGCTTTCTTT

D gene: TRBD1
V gene: TRBV19
J gene: TRBJ2-7
clone size: .
CDR3 protein: CASSSAGTGIYEQYF
CDR3 DNA: TGTGCCAGTAGTAGCGCCGGGACAGGGATCTACGAGCAGTACTTC

D gene: .
V gene: TRBV13
J gene: TRBJ2-3
clone size: .
CDR3 protein: CASSLSSASTDTQYF
CDR3 DNA: TGTGCCAGCAGCTTGAGTAGCGCAAGCACAGATACGCAGTATTTT

D gene: TRBD1
V gene: TRBV9
J gene: TRBJ1-4
clone size: .
CDR3 protein: CASSVGQGWGEKLFF
CDR3 DNA: TGTGCCAGCAGCGTGGGACAGGGTTGGGGTGAAAAACTGTTTTTT

D gene: TRBD2
V gene: TRBV15
J gene: TRBJ2-1
clone size: .
CDR3 protein: CATSRGAGHYDEQFF
CDR3 DNA: TGTGCCACCAGCAGAGGAGCGGGGCACTACGATGAGCAGTTCTTC

D gene: .
V gene: TRBV9
J gene: TRBJ1-6
clone size: .
CDR3 protein: CASSVGRENSPLHF
CDR3 DNA: TGTGCCAGCAGCGTCGGACGGGAGAATTCACCCCTCCACTTT

D gene: TRBD1
V gene: TRBV19
J gene: TRBJ1-5
clone size: .
CDR3 protein: CASSARTGHNQPQHF
CDR3 DNA: TGTGCCAGTAGTGCCCGGACAGGGCACAATCAGCCCCAGCATTTT

D gene: .
V gene: TRBV9
J gene: TRBJ1-3
clone size: .
CDR3 protein: CASSPGVAGNTIYF
CDR3 DNA: TGTGCCAGCAGCCCAGGGGTGGCCGGAAACACCATATATTTT

D gene: TRBD1
V gene: TRBV19
J gene: TRBJ2-5
clone size: .
CDR3 protein: CASSLGDRRGGETQYF
CDR3 DNA: TGTGCCAGTAGTCTCGGGGACAGGCGAGGAGGAGAGACCCAGTACTTC

D gene: .
V gene: TRBV5-1
J gene: TRBJ2-7
clone size: .
CDR3 protein: CASSPREGDEQYF
CDR3 DNA: TGCGCCAGCAGCCCTAGGGAGGGGGACGAGCAGTACTTC

D gene: .
V gene: TRBV5-1
J gene: TRBJ1-1
clone size: .
CDR3 protein: CASSLGQKNTEAFF
CDR3 DNA: TGCGCCAGCAGCTTGGGGCAGAAGAACACTGAAGCTTTCTTT

D gene: .
V gene: TRBV28
J gene: TRBJ2-2
clone size: .
CDR3 protein: CASNPGAYGELFF
CDR3 DNA: TGTGCCAGCAACCCAGGGGCTTACGGGGAGCTGTTTTTT